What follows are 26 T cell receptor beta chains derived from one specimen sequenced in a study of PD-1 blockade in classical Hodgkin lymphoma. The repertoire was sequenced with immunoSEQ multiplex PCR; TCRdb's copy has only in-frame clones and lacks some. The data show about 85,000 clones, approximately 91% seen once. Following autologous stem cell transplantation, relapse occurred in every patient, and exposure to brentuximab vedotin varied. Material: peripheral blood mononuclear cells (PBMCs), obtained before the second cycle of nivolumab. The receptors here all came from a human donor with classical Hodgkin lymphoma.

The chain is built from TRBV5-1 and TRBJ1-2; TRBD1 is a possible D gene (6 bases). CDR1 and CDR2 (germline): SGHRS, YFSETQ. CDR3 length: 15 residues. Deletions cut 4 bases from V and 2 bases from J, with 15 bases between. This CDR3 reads CASSPVRGANYGYTF. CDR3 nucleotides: TGCGCCAGCAGCCCAGTCAGGGGCGCAAACTATGGCTACACCTTC.

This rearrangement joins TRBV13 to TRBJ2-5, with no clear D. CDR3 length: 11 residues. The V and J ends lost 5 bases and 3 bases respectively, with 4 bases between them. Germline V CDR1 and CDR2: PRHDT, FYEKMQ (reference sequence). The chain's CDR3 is CASSEKETQYF. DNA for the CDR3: TGTGCCAGCAGCGAAAAAGAGACCCAGTACTTC.

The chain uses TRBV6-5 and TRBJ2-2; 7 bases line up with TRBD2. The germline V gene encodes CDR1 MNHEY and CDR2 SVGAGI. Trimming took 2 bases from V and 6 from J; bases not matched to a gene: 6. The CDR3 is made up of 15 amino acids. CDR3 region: CASSYLTSPPGELFF. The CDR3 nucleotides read TGTGCCAGCAGTTACCTGACTAGCCCACCCGGGGAGCTGTTTTTT.

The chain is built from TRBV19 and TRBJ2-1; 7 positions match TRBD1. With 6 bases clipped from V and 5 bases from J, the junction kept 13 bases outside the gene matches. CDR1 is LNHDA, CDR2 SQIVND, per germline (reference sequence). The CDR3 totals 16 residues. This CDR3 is CASRALDREKNNEQFF. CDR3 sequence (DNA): TGTGCCAGTAGGGCTTTAGACAGGGAAAAAAACAATGAGCAGTTCTTC.

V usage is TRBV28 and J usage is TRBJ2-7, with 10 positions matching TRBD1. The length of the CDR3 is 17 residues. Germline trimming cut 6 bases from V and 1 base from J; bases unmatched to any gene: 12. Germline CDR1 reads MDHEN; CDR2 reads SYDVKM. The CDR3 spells CASSGRTGGKGSYEQYF. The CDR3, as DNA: TGTGCCAGCAGCGGGCGGACAGGGGGGAAGGGATCCTACGAGCAGTACTTC.

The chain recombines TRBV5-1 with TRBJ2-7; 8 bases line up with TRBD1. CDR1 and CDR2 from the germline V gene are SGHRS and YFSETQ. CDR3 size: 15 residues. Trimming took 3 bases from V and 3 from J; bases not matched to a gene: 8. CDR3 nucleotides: TGCGCCAGCAGCTGGGACAGGCGGGGTAGCTACGAGCAGTACTTC. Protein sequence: CASSWDRRGSYEQYF. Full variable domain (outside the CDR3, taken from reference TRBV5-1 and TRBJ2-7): KAGVTQTPRYLIKTRGQQVTLSCSPISGHRSVSWYQQTPGQGLQFLFEYFSETQRNKGNFPGRFSGRQFSNSRSEMNVSTLELGDSALYLCASSWDRRGSYEQYFGPGTRLTVT.

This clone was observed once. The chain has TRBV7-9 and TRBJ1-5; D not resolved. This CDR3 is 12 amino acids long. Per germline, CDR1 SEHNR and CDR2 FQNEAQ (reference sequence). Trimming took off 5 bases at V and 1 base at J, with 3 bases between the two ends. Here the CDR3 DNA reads TGTGCCAGCAGCGACAGCAATCAGCCCCAGCATTTT. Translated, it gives CASSDSNQPQHF.

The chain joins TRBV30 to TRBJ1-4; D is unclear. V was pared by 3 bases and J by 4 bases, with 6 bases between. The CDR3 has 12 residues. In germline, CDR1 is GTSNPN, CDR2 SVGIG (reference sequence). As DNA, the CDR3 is TGTGCCTGGAGACGGGGTAATGAAAAACTGTTTTTT. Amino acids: CAWRRGNEKLFF.

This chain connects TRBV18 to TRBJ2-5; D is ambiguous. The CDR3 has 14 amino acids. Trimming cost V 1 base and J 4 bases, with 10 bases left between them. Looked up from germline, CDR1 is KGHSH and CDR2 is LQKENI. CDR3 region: CASSPLLGGETQYF. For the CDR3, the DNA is TGTGCCAGCTCACCACTTCTCGGCGGAGAGACCCAGTACTTC.

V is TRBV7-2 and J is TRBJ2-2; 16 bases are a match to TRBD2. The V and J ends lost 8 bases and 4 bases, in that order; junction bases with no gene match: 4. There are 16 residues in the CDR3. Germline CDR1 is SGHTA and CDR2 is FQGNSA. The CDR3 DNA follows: TGTGCCAGCGGTGGGACTAGCGGGAGGGCCACCGGGGAGCTGTTTTTT. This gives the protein CASGGTSGRATGELFF.

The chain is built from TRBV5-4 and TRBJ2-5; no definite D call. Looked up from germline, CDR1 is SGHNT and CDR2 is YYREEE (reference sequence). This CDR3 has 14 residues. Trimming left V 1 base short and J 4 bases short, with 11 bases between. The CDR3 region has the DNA TGTGCCAGCAGCTTGATCGACCGTGGAGAGACCCAGTACTTC. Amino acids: CASSLIDRGETQYF.

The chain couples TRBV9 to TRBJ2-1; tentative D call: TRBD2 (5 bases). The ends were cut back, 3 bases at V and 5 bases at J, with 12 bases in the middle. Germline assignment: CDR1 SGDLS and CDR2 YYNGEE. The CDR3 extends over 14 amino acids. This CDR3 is CASSEPGLNNEQFF. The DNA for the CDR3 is TGTGCCAGCAGCGAACCCGGACTGAACAATGAGCAGTTCTTC.

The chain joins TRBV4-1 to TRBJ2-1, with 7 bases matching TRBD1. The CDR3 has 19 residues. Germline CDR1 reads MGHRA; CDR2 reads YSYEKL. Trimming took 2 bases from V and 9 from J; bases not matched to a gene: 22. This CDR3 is CASSQTGLQGSRYNSEQFF. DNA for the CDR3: TGCGCCAGCAGCCAAACCGGTTTACAGGGGAGTAGGTACAACAGTGAGCAGTTCTTC.

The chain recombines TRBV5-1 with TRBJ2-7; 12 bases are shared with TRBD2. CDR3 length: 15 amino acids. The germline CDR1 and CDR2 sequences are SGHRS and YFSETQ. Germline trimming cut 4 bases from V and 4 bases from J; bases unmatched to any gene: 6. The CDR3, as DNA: TGCGCCAGCAGCCCTAGCGGGAGGGCCGTGTACGAGCAGTACTTC. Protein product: CASSPSGRAVYEQYF. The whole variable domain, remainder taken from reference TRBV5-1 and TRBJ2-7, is KAGVTQTPRYLIKTRGQQVTLSCSPISGHRSVSWYQQTPGQGLQFLFEYFSETQRNKGNFPGRFSGRQFSNSRSEMNVSTLELGDSALYLCASSPSGRAVYEQYFGPGTRLTVT.

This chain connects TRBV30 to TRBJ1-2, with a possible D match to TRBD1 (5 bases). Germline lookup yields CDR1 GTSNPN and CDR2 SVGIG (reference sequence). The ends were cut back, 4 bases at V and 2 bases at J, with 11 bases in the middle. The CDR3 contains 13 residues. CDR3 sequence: CAWTPQGNYGYTF. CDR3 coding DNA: TGTGCCTGGACGCCTCAGGGAAACTATGGCTACACCTTC.

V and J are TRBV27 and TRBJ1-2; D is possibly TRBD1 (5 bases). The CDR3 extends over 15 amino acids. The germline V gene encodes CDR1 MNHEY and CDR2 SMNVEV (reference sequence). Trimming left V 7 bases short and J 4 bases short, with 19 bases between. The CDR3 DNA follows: TGTGCCAGCAAGTCCTCATTAATGGGGCCCTATGGCTACACCTTC. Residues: CASKSSLMGPYGYTF.

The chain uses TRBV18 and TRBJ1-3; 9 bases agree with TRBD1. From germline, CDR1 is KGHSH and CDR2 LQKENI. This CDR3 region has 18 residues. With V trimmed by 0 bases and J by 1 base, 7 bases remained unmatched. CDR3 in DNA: TGTGCCAGCTCACCACCGCGGACAGGGGCTGCATCTGGAAACACCATATATTTT. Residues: CASSPPRTGAASGNTIYF.

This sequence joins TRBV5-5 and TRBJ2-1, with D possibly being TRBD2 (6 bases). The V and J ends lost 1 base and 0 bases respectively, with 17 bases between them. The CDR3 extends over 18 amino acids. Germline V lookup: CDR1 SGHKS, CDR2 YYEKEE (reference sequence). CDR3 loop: CASSLWGGTSSSYNEQFF. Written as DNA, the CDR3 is TGTGCCAGCAGCTTGTGGGGAGGTACTTCAAGCTCCTACAATGAGCAGTTCTTC. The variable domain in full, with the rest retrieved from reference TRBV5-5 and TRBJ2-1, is DAGVTQSPTHLIKTRGQQVTLRCSPISGHKSVSWYQQVLGQGPQFIFQYYEKEERGRGNFPDRFSARQFPNYSSELNVNALLLGDSALYLCASSLWGGTSSSYNEQFFGPGTRLTVL.

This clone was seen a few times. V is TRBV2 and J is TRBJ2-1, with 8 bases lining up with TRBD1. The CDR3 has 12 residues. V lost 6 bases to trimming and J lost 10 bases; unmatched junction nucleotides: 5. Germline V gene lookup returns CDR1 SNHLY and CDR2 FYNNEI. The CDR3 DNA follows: TGTGCCAGCAGGCCAGGGGGCGGCGAGCAGTTCTTC. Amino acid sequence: CASRPGGGEQFF.

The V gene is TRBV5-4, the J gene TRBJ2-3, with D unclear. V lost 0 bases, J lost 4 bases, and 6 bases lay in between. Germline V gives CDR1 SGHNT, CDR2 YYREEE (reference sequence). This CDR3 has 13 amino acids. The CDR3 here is CASSLGFPDTQYF. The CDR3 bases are TGTGCCAGCAGCTTGGGGTTTCCAGATACGCAGTATTTT.

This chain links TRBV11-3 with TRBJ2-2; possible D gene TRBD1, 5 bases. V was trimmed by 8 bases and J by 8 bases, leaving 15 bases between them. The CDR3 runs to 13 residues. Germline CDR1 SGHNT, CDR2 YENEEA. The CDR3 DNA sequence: TGTGCCAGCGCCTGGGGCGGAAGGGGGGAGCTGTTTTTT. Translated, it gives CASAWGGRGELFF.

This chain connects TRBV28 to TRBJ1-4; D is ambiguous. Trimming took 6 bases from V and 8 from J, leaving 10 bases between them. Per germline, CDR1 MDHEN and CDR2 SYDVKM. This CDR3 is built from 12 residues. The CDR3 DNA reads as TGTGCCAGCAGAGGTCGTTCCGAAAAACTGTTTTTT. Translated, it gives CASRGRSEKLFF.

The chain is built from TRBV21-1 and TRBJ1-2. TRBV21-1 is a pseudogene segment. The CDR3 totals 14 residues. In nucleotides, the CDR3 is TGTGCCAGCAGCGCCGATCGACCAGTCTATGGCTACACCTTC. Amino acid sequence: CASSADRPVYGYTF.

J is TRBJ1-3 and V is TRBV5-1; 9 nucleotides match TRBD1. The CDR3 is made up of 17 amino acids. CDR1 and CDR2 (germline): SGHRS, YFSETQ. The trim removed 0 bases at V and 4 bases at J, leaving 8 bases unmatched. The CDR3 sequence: CASSLETGGKRGNTIYF. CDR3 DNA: TGCGCCAGCAGCTTGGAAACAGGGGGCAAGAGAGGAAACACCATATATTTT. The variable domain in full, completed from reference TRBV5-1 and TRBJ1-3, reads KAGVTQTPRYLIKTRGQQVTLSCSPISGHRSVSWYQQTPGQGLQFLFEYFSETQRNKGNFPGRFSGRQFSNSRSEMNVSTLELGDSALYLCASSLETGGKRGNTIYFGEGSWLTVV.

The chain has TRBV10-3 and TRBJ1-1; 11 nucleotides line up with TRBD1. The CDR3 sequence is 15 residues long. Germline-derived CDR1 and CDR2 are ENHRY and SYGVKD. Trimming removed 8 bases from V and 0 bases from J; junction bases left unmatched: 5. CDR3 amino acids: CAIRRTGGMNTEAFF. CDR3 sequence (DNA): TGTGCCATCCGAAGGACAGGGGGCATGAACACTGAAGCTTTCTTT.

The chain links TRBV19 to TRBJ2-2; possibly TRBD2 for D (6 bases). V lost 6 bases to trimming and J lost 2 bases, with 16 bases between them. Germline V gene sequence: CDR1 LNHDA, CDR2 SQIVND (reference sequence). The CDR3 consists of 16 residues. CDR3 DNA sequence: TGTGCCAGTAGCGGGGAGGCGGGATTCAACACCGGGGAGCTGTTTTTT. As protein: CASSGEAGFNTGELFF.